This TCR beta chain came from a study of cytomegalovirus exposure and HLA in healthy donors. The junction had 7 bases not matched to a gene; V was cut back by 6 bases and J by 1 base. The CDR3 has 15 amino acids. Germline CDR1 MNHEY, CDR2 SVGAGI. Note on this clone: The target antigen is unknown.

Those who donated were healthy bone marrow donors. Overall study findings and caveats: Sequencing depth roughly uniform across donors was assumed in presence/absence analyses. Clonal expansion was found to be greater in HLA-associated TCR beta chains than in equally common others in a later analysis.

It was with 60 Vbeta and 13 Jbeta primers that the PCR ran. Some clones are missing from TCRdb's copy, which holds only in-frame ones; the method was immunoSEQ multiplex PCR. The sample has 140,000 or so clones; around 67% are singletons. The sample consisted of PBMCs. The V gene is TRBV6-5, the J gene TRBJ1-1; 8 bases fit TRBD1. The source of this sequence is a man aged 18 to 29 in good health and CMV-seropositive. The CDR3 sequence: CASRLTGTGNTEAFF. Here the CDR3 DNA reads TGTGCCAGCAGGCTTACCGGGACAGGGAACACTGAAGCTTTCTTT.